Shown below are 18 T cell receptor beta chains from a single sample sequenced in a study of sequential checkpoint blockade in melanoma. Noted treatment: randomized to nivolumab then ipilimumab (arm A) or the reverse (arm B). Libraries were prepared by immunoSEQ multiplex PCR; TCRdb keeps only in-frame clonotypes and omits some of them. The sample shows more than 15,000 clones, 70% to 80% of them seen only once. The material sequenced was CD8+ T cells sorted from blood (inferred from file names), taken from a patient given nivolumab and ipilimumab in sequence. These TCRs come from a human donor with melanoma.

The chain recombines TRBV28 with TRBJ2-7, with 9 bases matching TRBD2. V lost 1 base to trimming and J lost 5 bases; unmatched junction nucleotides: 9. CDR1 and CDR2 (germline): MDHEN, SYDVKM. The CDR3 has 16 amino acids. This CDR3 is CASSLSALLAGDEQYF. The DNA for the CDR3 is TGTGCCAGCAGTTTATCGGCCCTACTAGCGGGCGACGAGCAGTACTTC.

DNA for the CDR3: TGTGCCAGCAGCTTAGGGGCTGGGCCCCAAGAGACCCAGTACTTC. Its protein product is CASSLGAGPQETQYF. The chain joins TRBV7-8 to TRBJ2-5; D unclear. V was cut by 1 base and J by 1 base, with 10 bases left in between. This CDR3 is built from 15 residues. Germline V lookup: CDR1 SGHVS, CDR2 FQNEAQ. Full variable domain (remainder filled in from reference TRBV7-8 and TRBJ2-5): GAGVSQSPRYKVAKRGQDVALRCDPISGHVSLFWYQQALGQGPEFLTYFQNEAQLDKSGLPSDRFFAERPEGSVSTLKIQRTQQEDSAVYLCASSLGAGPQETQYFGPGTRLLVL.

The V call is TRBV5-8, the J call TRBJ1-2, with 9 nucleotides matching TRBD1. Germline lookup yields CDR1 SGHTS and CDR2 YDEGEE. The J segment lost 2 bases and the V segment lost 1 base, leaving 3 bases of the junction unmatched. The CDR3 length is 15 residues. The CDR3 DNA reads TGTGCCAGCAGCTTGTTCGGACAGGGGAACTATGGCTACACCTTC. Encoded protein: CASSLFGQGNYGYTF.

The J gene is TRBJ2-7, the V gene TRBV5-4, with D unclear. CDR1 is SGHNT and CDR2 is YYREEE in the germline V gene (reference sequence). CDR3 length equals 12 residues. Trimming cost V 8 bases and J 6 bases, with 15 bases left between them. CDR3 DNA: TGTGCCAGTTCTGTTTCAGGCCTCGAGCAGTACTTC. Translation: CASSVSGLEQYF. The variable domain in full, with the rest retrieved from reference TRBV5-4 and TRBJ2-7, is ETGVTQSPTHLIKTRGQQVTLRCSSQSGHNTVSWYQQALGQGPQFIFQYYREEENGRGNFPPRFSGLQFPNYSSELNVNALELDDSALYLCASSVSGLEQYFGPGTRLTVT.

This rearrangement joins TRBV30 to TRBJ1-1; 7 bases fit TRBD1. The trim removed 8 bases at V and 1 base at J, leaving 4 bases unmatched. The CDR3 is 12 residues long. The germline V gene has CDR1 GTSNPN and CDR2 SVGIG (reference sequence). The CDR3 DNA follows: TGTGCCCGTCGACAGGGGAACACTGAAGCTTTCTTT. As protein: CARRQGNTEAFF. Together with reference TRBV30 and TRBJ1-1, the CDR3 gives the full variable domain: SQTIHQWPATLVQPVGSPLSLECTVEGTSNPNLYWYRQAAGRGLQLLFYSVGIGQISSEVPQNLSASRPQDRQFILSSKKLLLSDSGFYLCARRQGNTEAFFGQGTRLTVV.

This clone was seen only a few times. This chain joins TRBV19 and TRBJ2-7, with D possibly TRBD1 on 6 matching bases. The CDR3 spans 10 residues. Germline lookup yields CDR1 LNHDA and CDR2 SQIVND (reference sequence). With 6 bases removed from V and 7 bases from J, the gap between germline ends came to 7 bases. The CDR3 nucleotides read TGTGCCAGTAGCGGGACAGAGCAGTACTTC. This codes for CASSGTEQYF. The complete variable domain, with remaining parts taken from reference TRBV19 and TRBJ2-7, reads DGGITQSPKYLFRKEGQNVTLSCEQNLNHDAMYWYRQDPGQGLRLIYYSQIVNDFQKGDIAEGYSVSREKKESFPLTVTSAQKNPTAFYLCASSGTEQYFGPGTRLTVT.

The rearrangement links TRBV11-2 to TRBJ2-3; a possible D gene is TRBD1 (5 bases). With 3 bases removed from V and 10 bases from J, the gap between germline ends came to 20 bases. Germline V gene lookup returns CDR1 SGHAT and CDR2 FQNNGV. CDR3 size: 15 residues. CDR3 DNA: TGTGCCAGCAGCTTCCAGCCAGGGCTGGGTAGTGCGCAGTATTTT. As protein: CASSFQPGLGSAQYF.

V and J are TRBV5-5 and TRBJ1-2; D gene unclear. V lost 4 bases and J 0 bases, leaving 19 bases between the germline ends. CDR1 SGHKS and CDR2 YYEKEE come from the germline V gene (reference sequence). The CDR3 has 17 amino acids. This CDR3 is CASSRREFYQANYGYTF. CDR3 DNA sequence: TGTGCCAGCAGCCGCCGGGAGTTCTACCAAGCTAACTATGGCTACACCTTC.

The gene calls are TRBV27 and TRBJ1-1; D may be TRBD1 (6 bases). This CDR3 region has 15 residues. Trimming took off 5 bases at V and 4 bases at J, with 17 bases between the two ends. The germline V gene has CDR1 MNHEY and CDR2 SMNVEV (reference sequence). The CDR3 DNA follows: TGTGCCAGCAGTCTTTCCGGGACAAAGTTCACTGAAGCTTTCTTT. This translates into CASSLSGTKFTEAFF.

The J gene is TRBJ1-5, the V gene TRBV19; weak D call: TRBD1 (5 bases). Germline V gene lookup returns CDR1 LNHDA and CDR2 SQIVND (reference sequence). The CDR3 has 16 amino acids. Trimming took 9 bases from V and 2 from J, leaving 20 bases between them. The CDR3 nucleotides read TGTGCCAGCGACAATACGGTATTAGGGGGCAATCAGCCCCAGCATTTT. Residues: CASDNTVLGGNQPQHF.

The chain links TRBV5-1 to TRBJ1-1; D possibly corresponds to TRBD1 (5 bases). With 4 bases removed from V and 1 base from J, the gap between germline ends came to 14 bases. Germline CDR1 and CDR2: SGHRS and YFSETQ. The CDR3 extends over 15 amino acids. Here the CDR3 DNA reads TGCGCCAGCAGCCGGGGAAGGGGAGGGAACACTGAAGCTTTCTTT. Encoded protein: CASSRGRGGNTEAFF.

This chain joins TRBV6-6 and TRBJ1-5; D unresolved. With 2 bases removed from V and 4 bases from J, the gap between germline ends came to 12 bases. The CDR3 is 15 amino acids. Germline lookup yields CDR1 MNHNY and CDR2 SVGAGI (reference sequence). The CDR3: CASSYIGVANQPQHF. The CDR3 DNA sequence: TGTGCCAGCAGTTACATAGGAGTTGCAAATCAGCCCCAGCATTTT.

The gene calls are TRBV9 and TRBJ2-6; TRBD2 agrees at 7 bases. CDR1 SGDLS and CDR2 YYNGEE come from the germline V gene. With V trimmed by 7 bases and J by 4 bases, 2 bases remained unmatched. The CDR3 is made up of 13 amino acids. The DNA for the CDR3 is TGTGCCAGCGGGGGGGAAGGGGCCAACGTCCTGACTTTC. Protein sequence: CASGGEGANVLTF.

Points on this clone: Other nucleotide sequences from this sample produce the same CDR3. V and J are TRBV28 and TRBJ1-1; D is unclear. V dropped 5 bases and J dropped 1 base, with 8 bases sitting between them. The CDR3 is 13 amino acids. Germline CDR1 reads MDHEN; CDR2 reads SYDVKM. The CDR3 sequence: CASSPPGNTEAFF. The CDR3 region has the DNA TGTGCCAGCAGTCCCCCCGGGAACACTGAAGCTTTCTTT.

The V call is TRBV28, the J call TRBJ2-7; D remains unclear. Germline CDR1 reads MDHEN; CDR2 reads SYDVKM. Trimming stripped 6 bases from V and 0 bases from J, with 9 bases between. This CDR3 has 13 residues. CDR3 amino acids: CASRTTHSYEQYF. The CDR3 DNA reads as TGTGCCAGCAGGACGACACACTCCTACGAGCAGTACTTC.

This clone was picked up a small number of times. V gene TRBV5-4 combines with J gene TRBJ1-2; the match to TRBD1 covers 8 bases. This CDR3 has 16 amino acids. Germline lookup yields CDR1 SGHNT and CDR2 YYREEE (reference sequence). The J segment lost 4 bases and the V segment lost 0 bases, leaving 8 bases of the junction unmatched. CDR3 sequence (DNA): TGTGCCAGCAGCTTGGGGGAACAGGGGGAAAGCTATGGCTACACCTTC. This encodes CASSLGEQGESYGYTF.

This chain joins TRBV27 and TRBJ1-1; 8 bases are shared with TRBD1. Germline V gene data show CDR1 as MNHEY and CDR2 as SMNVEV (reference sequence). This CDR3 is 16 amino acids long. After removal of 5 bases from V and 0 bases from J, the junction contained 8 bases not matched to a gene. CDR3 amino acids: CASSEGQGIMNTEAFF. CDR3 DNA: TGTGCCAGCAGTGAAGGACAGGGCATTATGAACACTGAAGCTTTCTTT.

The chain carries TRBV7-9 and TRBJ1-1; weak D call: TRBD1 (5 bases). V lost 7 bases to trimming and J lost 4 bases, with 13 bases between them. The CDR3 extends over 13 amino acids. Germline CDR1 and CDR2: SEHNR and FQNEAQ (reference sequence). CDR3 nucleotide sequence: TGTGCCAGCACCCCGGACGGGGGCACTGAAGCTTTCTTT. It encodes CASTPDGGTEAFF.